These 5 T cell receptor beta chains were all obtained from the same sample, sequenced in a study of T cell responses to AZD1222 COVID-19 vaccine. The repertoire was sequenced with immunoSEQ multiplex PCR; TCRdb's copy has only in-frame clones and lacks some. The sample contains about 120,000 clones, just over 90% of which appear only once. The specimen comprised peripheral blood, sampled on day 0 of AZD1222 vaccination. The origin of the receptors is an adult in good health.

The CDR3 region is CAWSALRDRLNYGYTF. The CDR3 DNA is TGTGCCTGGAGTGCACTCCGAGACAGGTTAAACTATGGCTACACCTTC. This chain uses TRBV30 with TRBJ1-2; D might be TRBD1 (6 bases). The CDR3 has 16 residues. Germline-derived CDR1 and CDR2 are GTSNPN and SVGIG (reference sequence). Trimming took 1 base from V and 2 from J, leaving 17 bases between them.

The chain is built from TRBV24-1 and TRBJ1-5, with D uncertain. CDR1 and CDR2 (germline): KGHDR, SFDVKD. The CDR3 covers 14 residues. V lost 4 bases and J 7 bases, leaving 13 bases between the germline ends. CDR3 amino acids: CATSDPSSGQPQHF. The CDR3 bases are TGTGCCACCAGTGACCCATCGTCTGGACAGCCCCAGCATTTT.

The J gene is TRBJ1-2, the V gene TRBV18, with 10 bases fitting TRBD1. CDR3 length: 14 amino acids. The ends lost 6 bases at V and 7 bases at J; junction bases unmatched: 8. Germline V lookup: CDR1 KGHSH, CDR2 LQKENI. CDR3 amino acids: CASSALDRGTGYTF. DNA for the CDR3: TGTGCCAGCTCCGCGTTGGACAGGGGGACTGGCTACACCTTC.

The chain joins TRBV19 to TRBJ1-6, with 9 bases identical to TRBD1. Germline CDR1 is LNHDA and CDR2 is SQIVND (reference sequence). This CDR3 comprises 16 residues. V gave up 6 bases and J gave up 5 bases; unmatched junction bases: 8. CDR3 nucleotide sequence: TGTGCCAGTAGACTCACCGGGACAGGGAATAATTCACCCCTCCACTTT. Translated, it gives CASRLTGTGNNSPLHF. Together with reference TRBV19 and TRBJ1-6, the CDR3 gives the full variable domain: DGGITQSPKYLFRKEGQNVTLSCEQNLNHDAMYWYRQDPGQGLRLIYYSQIVNDFQKGDIAEGYSVSREKKESFPLTVTSAQKNPTAFYLCASRLTGTGNNSPLHFGNGTRLTVT.

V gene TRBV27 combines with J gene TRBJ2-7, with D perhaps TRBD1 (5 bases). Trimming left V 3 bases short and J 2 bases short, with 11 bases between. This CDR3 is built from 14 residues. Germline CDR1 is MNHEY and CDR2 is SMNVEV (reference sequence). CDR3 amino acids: CASSFDSFTYEQYF. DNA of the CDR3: TGTGCCAGCAGTTTTGACAGCTTTACCTACGAGCAGTACTTC.